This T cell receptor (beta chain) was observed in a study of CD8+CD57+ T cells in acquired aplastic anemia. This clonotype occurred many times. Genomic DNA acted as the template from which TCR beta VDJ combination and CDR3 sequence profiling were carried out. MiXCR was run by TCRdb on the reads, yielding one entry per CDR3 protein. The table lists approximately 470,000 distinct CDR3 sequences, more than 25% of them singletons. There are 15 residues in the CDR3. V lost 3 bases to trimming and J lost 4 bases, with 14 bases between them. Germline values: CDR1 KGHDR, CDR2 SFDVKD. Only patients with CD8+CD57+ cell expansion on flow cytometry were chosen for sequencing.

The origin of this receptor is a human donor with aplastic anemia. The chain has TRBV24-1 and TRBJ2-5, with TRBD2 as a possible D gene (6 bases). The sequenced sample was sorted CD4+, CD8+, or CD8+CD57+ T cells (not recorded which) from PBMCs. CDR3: CATSDKGLDRETQYF. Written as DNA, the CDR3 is TGTGCCACCAGTGATAAGGGACTGGACCGAGAGACCCAGTACTTC.